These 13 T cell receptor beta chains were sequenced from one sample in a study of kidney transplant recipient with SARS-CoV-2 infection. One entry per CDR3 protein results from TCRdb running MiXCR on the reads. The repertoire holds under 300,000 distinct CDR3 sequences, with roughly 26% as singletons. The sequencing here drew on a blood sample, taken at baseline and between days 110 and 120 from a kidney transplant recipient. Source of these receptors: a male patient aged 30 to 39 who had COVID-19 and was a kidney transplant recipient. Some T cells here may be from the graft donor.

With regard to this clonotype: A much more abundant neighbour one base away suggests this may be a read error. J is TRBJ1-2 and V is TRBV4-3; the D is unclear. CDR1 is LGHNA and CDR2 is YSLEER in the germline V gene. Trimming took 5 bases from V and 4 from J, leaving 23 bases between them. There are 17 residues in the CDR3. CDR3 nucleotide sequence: TGCGCCAGCAGCATAGACAAAGGACGTCGAAAGACCTATGGCTACACCTTC. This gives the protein CASSIDKGRRKTYGYTF.

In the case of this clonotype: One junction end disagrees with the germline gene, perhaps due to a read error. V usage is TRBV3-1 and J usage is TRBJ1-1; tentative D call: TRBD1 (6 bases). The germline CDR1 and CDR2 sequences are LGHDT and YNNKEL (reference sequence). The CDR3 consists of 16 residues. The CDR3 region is CASSQEGGAGVSEASF. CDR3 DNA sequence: TGTGCCAGCAGCCAAGAAGGCGGGGCAGGGGTTTCTGAAGCTTCCTTT.

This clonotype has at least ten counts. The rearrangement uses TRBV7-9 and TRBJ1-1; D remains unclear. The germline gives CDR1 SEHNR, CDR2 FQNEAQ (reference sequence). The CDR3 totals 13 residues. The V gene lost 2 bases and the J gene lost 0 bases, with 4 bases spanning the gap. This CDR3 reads CASSLSMNTEAFF. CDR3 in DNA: TGTGCCAGCAGCTTATCGATGAACACTGAAGCTTTCTTT.

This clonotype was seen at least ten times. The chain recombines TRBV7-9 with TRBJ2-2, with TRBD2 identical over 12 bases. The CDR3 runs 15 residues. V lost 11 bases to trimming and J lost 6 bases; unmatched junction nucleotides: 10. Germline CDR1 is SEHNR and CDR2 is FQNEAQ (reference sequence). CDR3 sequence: CAPRMLAGGAGELFF. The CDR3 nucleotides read TGTGCCCCAAGGATGCTAGCGGGAGGGGCCGGGGAGCTGTTTTTT.

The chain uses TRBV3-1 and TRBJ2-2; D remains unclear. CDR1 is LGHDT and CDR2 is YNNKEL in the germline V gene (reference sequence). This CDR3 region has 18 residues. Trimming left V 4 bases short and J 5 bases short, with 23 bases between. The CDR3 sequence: CASSPMRPISGLTGELFF. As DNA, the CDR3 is TGTGCCAGCAGCCCAATGCGTCCCATTTCAGGCTTGACCGGGGAGCTGTTTTTT. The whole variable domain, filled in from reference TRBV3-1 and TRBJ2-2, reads DTAVSQTPKYLVTQMGNDKSIKCEQNLGHDTMYWYKQDSKKFLKIMFSYNNKELIINETVPNRFSPKSPDKAHLNLHINSLELGDSAVYFCASSPMRPISGLTGELFFGEGSRLTVL.

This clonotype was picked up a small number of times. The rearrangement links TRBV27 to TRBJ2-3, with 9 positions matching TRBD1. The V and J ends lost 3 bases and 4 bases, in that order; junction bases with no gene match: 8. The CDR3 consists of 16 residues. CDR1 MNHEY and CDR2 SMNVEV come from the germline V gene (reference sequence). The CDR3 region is CASSFFQDRGPDTQYF. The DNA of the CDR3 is TGTGCCAGCAGTTTTTTTCAGGACAGGGGCCCAGATACGCAGTATTTT.

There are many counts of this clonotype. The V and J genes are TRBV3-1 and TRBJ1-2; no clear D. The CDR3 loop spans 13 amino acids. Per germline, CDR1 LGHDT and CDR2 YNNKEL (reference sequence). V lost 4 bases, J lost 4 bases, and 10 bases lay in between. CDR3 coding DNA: TGTGCCAGCAGCCCGACAAGAATCTATGGCTACACCTTC. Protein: CASSPTRIYGYTF.

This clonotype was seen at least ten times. The CDR3 region is CASRGQGVDGELFF. CDR3 coding DNA: TGTGCCAGCCGGGGACAGGGAGTGGACGGGGAGCTGTTTTTT. The rearrangement links TRBV2 to TRBJ2-2; TRBD1 matches at 9 bases. Germline assignment: CDR1 SNHLY and CDR2 FYNNEI. With 8 bases clipped from V and 7 bases from J, the junction kept 8 bases outside the gene matches. The CDR3 loop spans 14 amino acids.

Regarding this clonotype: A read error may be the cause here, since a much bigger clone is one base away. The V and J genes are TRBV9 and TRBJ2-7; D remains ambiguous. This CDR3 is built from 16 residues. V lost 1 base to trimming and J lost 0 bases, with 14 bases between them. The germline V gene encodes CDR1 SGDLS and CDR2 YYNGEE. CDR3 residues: CASSVRAYPNSYEQYF. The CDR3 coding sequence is TGTGCCAGCAGCGTACGAGCGTACCCAAACTCCTACGAGCAGTACTTC.

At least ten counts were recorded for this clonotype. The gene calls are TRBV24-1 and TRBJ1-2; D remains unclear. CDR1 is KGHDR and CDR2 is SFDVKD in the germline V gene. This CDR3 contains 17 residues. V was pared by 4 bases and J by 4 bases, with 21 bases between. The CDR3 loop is CATSECISTRKTYGYTF. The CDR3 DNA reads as TGTGCCACCAGTGAGTGCATTAGTACCAGAAAGACCTATGGCTACACCTTC.

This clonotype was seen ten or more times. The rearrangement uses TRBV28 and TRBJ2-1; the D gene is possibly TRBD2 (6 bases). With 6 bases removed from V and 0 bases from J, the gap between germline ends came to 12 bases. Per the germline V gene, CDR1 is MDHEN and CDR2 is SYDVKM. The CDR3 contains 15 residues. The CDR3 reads CASRIMGGSYNEQFF. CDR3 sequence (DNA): TGTGCCAGCAGGATAATGGGGGGCTCCTACAATGAGCAGTTCTTC.

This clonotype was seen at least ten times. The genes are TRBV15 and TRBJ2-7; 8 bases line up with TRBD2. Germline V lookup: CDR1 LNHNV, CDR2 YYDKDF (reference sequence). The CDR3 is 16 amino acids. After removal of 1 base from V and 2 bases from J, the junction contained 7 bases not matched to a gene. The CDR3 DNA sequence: TGTGCCACCAGCAGAGCCCCCGGACTAGCCACCTACGAGCAGTACTTC. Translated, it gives CATSRAPGLATYEQYF.

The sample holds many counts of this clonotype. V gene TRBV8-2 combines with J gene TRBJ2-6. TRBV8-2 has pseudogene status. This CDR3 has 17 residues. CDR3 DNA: TGTGGCAGTTCGACCAGGATAACACAAAGTCGGGCCAACGTCCTGACTTTC. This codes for CGSSTRITQSRANVLTF.